These T cell receptor beta chains were read from a single sample in a study of blood T cells in healthy people across ages. In TCRdb, the 5' RACE reads were re-called with MiXCR into one record per CDR3 protein. The table lists about 800,000 distinct CDR3 sequences, roughly 25% of them singletons. This same sample was also part of a study on T cells of mothers and their children.

The sequenced sample consisted of blood. The receptors come from a boy between 10 and 17 years old in good health. The conserved cysteine and the conserved F or W are not part of the CDR3 here. Each record gives: V gene, CDR3 protein.

>TRBV12-3/TRBV12-4
ASSLTRGVGTEAF
>TRBV9
ASSVFSGGADTQY
>TRBV5-1
ASSLDSLSEAF
>TRBV29-1
SAQGYSSEAF
>TRBV4-3
ASSQALAGVQETQY
>TRBV12-3/TRBV12-4
ASSLWLAGGVETQY
>TRBV12-3/TRBV12-4
ASSFSTLMDTGELF
>TRBV12-3/TRBV12-4
ASSLMTVYEQY
>TRBV28
ASSIAVPYEQY
>TRBV7-8
ASSSRTGMEPQH
>TRBV5-6
ASSLNSGRGETQY
>TRBV7-8
ASSLERAVYEQY
>TRBV7-9
ASSLEGASEKLF
>TRBV20-1
SARVPGGTQY
>TRBV4-2
ASSQEAAGADIQY
>TRBV6-5
ASSYDDGYEQY
>TRBV9
ASSVVGEISYNEQF
>TRBV12-3/TRBV12-4
ASNIDRVGEQY
>TRBV29-1
SARESPYEQY
>TRBV7-3
ASSLNGEGTIY
>TRBV20-1
SVRGSPLAGGYTGELF
>TRBV20-1
SAPRLAGASDTQY
>TRBV9
ASSASPLMTSANEQF
>TRBV7-2
ASSPTPNTGELF
>TRBV12-3/TRBV12-4
ASSPLGVNCGYT
>TRBV27
ASSLTGGYNNQPQH
>TRBV15
ATSRDLAGAIDTQY
>TRBV5-1
ASSPTPHQETQY
>TRBV24-1
ATSGEIGDSFYNEQF
>TRBV21-1
ASSSPLLFRTWGAAYEAF
>TRBV7-2
ASSTWTSGTQGNEQF